The table lists the clone carrying this TCR beta chain with a count of one. The antigen remains undetermined. From the 120-subject validation cohort, which was separate from the roughly 670-subject first cohort, the donors were drawn. These data are taken from a study of cytomegalovirus exposure and HLA in healthy donors. Study-level background: The approximately 110 validation repertoires and the roughly 670 first-cohort repertoires shared a platform, a later analysis reported.

General study points: The authors listed over 150 TCR beta chains as cytomegalovirus-associated. CMV antigen specificity of a few CMV-associated chains was confirmed in vitro.

TCRdb keeps only in-frame clones here, not all; method: immunoSEQ multiplex PCR. The sample holds over 150,000 clones; 85% to 90% are singletons and the top ten take over 2%. CDR1 is LNHDA, CDR2 SQIVND, per germline (reference sequence). V was clipped by 5 bases and J by 7 bases, with 24 bases between them. This CDR3 is 17 amino acids long. The J gene is TRBJ2-1, the V gene TRBV19; D perhaps matches TRBD2 (6 bases). The receptor was derived from a human donor in good health. The sequenced material came from PBMCs. CDR3 sequence: CASSPRRELALGNEQFF. The CDR3 DNA is TGTGCCAGTAGTCCCCGACGCGAACTAGCCTTGGGGAATGAGCAGTTCTTC.